Shown below are 4 T cell receptor beta chains from a single sample sequenced in a study of blood T cell repertoires in COVID-19. Using immunoSEQ multiplex PCR, the repertoire was profiled, and TCRdb retains in-frame clones only, with some absent. The data contain around 100,000 clones, around 87% of them singletons. Sequences were obtained from peripheral blood. These receptors came from a human donor with acute or convalescent COVID-19. The donor label of this sample is uncertain.

This chain joins TRBV2 and TRBJ1-4, with D possibly TRBD1 on 5 matching bases. The CDR3 spans 15 residues. From germline, CDR1 is SNHLY and CDR2 FYNNEI. Trimming removed 3 bases from V and 7 bases from J, with 15 bases in between. In DNA, the CDR3 is TGTGCCAGCAGTGACCCGGGAGGAAGGGGTGAAAAACTGTTTTTT. It encodes CASSDPGGRGEKLFF.

The V call is TRBV21-1, the J call TRBJ1-3. TRBV21-1 is tagged as a pseudogene. The CDR3 loop spans 14 amino acids. Here the CDR3 DNA reads TGTGCCAAACCACGGGGGAACTCTGGAAACACCATATATTTT. Encoded protein: CAKPRGNSGNTIYF.

The rearrangement links TRBV5-1 to TRBJ2-7; D is uncertain. The V and J ends lost 0 bases and 3 bases respectively, with 13 bases between them. This CDR3 has 15 amino acids. CDR1 SGHRS and CDR2 YFSETQ come from the germline V gene. CDR3 sequence: CASSLAPGIGYEQYF. The CDR3 DNA reads as TGCGCCAGCAGCTTGGCCCCAGGCATAGGCTACGAGCAGTACTTC. The complete variable domain, with remaining parts taken from reference TRBV5-1 and TRBJ2-7, reads KAGVTQTPRYLIKTRGQQVTLSCSPISGHRSVSWYQQTPGQGLQFLFEYFSETQRNKGNFPGRFSGRQFSNSRSEMNVSTLELGDSALYLCASSLAPGIGYEQYFGPGTRLTVT.

CDR3 sequence reads: CASSPHTSGTGELFF. The CDR3 bases are TGTGCCAGCAGCCCCCACACAAGTGGCACCGGGGAGCTGTTTTTT. The J gene is TRBJ2-2, the V gene TRBV7-2, with D hard to call. Trimming removed 5 bases from V and 4 bases from J, with 14 bases in between. Germline-derived CDR1 and CDR2 are SGHTA and FQGNSA. The CDR3 consists of 15 residues.